This T cell receptor (beta chain) was documented in a study of T cells expressing NK-cell markers. Overall study context: Of eight sequenced donors, seven were HCMV-seropositive and one HCMV-seronegative. The study's findings and limits: The CD3+CD56-NKG2C+ fraction of a few donors was likewise dominated by these clonotypes. Dominant NKG2C+ clonotypes were found to form about 1.0-7.5% of CD8+ T cells in several donors.

As the method of synthesis, 5'RACE template switching with UMIs yielded TCR beta cDNA. After re-calling the 5' RACE reads, TCRdb lists one entry per CDR3 protein, DNA absent. In total, the table holds 440,000 or so distinct CDR3 sequences. The CDR3 sequence is 13 residues long. Looked up from germline, CDR1 is LGHNA and CDR2 is YSLEER. About this clonotype: Its antigen remains unidentified.

Sample: blood T cells: a sorted CD56 or NKG2C T cell subset, CD4+ or CD8+ T cells, or bulk PBMC T cells (not recorded which). This rearrangement joins TRBV4-3 to TRBJ2-3; the D call of TRBD1 rests on TCRdb alone, since no DNA is present to check it. This sequence was found in a woman between 18 and 75 years old in good health. The CDR3 region is CASSQTTGRTQYF.